A selection of T cell receptor beta chains follows, all from one sample in a study of siplizumab effects on memory and regulatory T cells. Clones were sequenced by immunoSEQ multiplex PCR, and TCRdb holds only the in-frame ones, with some missing. The table shows about 50,000 clones, with 85% to 95% occurring only once. Sequenced sample: CD8+ T cells sorted from blood. The receptor set was obtained from a human donor in good health. The CDR3 runs from the conserved cysteine through the conserved F or W. The order of the fields is D gene, J gene, clone size, CDR3 length, V gene, CDR3 protein, CDR3 DNA. A D gene is named only where the DNA matches it firmly. Not every row has a clone size; where given, it reads once, few, many or a size class.

D gene: TRBD2
J gene: TRBJ2-7
clone size: NA
CDR3 length: 15
V gene: TRBV7-9
CDR3 protein: CASSLTSGRGYEQYF
CDR3 DNA: TGTGCCAGCAGCTTGACGAGCGGGAGGGGGTACGAGCAGTACTTC

D gene: NA
J gene: TRBJ2-5
clone size: NA
CDR3 length: 14
V gene: TRBV23-1
CDR3 protein: CASSQIFSDETQYF
CDR3 DNA: TGCGCCAGCAGTCAGATTTTTTCCGACGAGACCCAGTACTTC

D gene: NA
J gene: TRBJ2-5
clone size: NA
CDR3 length: 17
V gene: TRBV28
CDR3 protein: CASSLYPYEGSQETQYF
CDR3 DNA: TGTGCCAGCAGTTTATATCCCTATGAAGGCAGCCAAGAGACCCAGTACTTC

D gene: NA
J gene: TRBJ2-2
clone size: NA
CDR3 length: 15
V gene: TRBV7-3
CDR3 protein: CASSLEPSNTGELFF
CDR3 DNA: TGTGCCAGCAGCTTGGAACCCTCGAACACCGGGGAGCTGTTTTTT

D gene: NA
J gene: TRBJ1-2
clone size: NA
CDR3 length: 14
V gene: TRBV19
CDR3 protein: CASTPQGIDYGYTF
CDR3 DNA: TGTGCCAGCACACCCCAGGGCATCGACTATGGCTACACCTTC

D gene: NA
J gene: TRBJ2-2
clone size: NA
CDR3 length: 18
V gene: TRBV6-1
CDR3 protein: CASSDDRSTGLNTGELFF
CDR3 DNA: TGTGCCAGCAGTGACGACCGGAGCACGGGGTTGAACACCGGGGAGCTGTTTTTT

D gene: NA
J gene: TRBJ2-4
clone size: NA
CDR3 length: 13
V gene: TRBV29-1
CDR3 protein: CSAVTVAKNIQYF
CDR3 DNA: TGCAGCGCCGTAACGGTAGCCAAAAACATTCAGTACTTC

D gene: NA
J gene: TRBJ2-7
clone size: NA
CDR3 length: 13
V gene: TRBV6-5
CDR3 protein: CASTLQGMREQYF
CDR3 DNA: TGTGCCAGCACCCTCCAGGGAATGAGAGAGCAGTACTTC

D gene: TRBD1
J gene: TRBJ2-5
clone size: NA
CDR3 length: 15
V gene: TRBV18
CDR3 protein: CASSRRTGGWETQYF
CDR3 DNA: TGTGCCAGCTCCCGTAGGACAGGGGGCTGGGAGACCCAGTACTTC

D gene: NA
J gene: TRBJ2-3
clone size: once
CDR3 length: 16
V gene: TRBV11-3
CDR3 protein: CASSLRGLGLTDTQYF
CDR3 DNA: TGTGCCAGCAGCTTAAGGGGTCTCGGTCTCACAGATACGCAGTATTTT

D gene: NA
J gene: TRBJ2-7
clone size: NA
CDR3 length: 12
V gene: TRBV19
CDR3 protein: CASSLGVGEQYF
CDR3 DNA: TGTGCCAGTAGTCTGGGTGTGGGCGAGCAGTACTTC

D gene: NA
J gene: TRBJ2-1
clone size: NA
CDR3 length: 14
V gene: TRBV19
CDR3 protein: CASSRDIYNNEQFF
CDR3 DNA: TGTGCCAGTAGCCGGGACATATATAACAATGAGCAGTTCTTC

D gene: NA
J gene: TRBJ1-3
clone size: NA
CDR3 length: 14
V gene: TRBV5-1
CDR3 protein: CASRGQDSGNTIYF
CDR3 DNA: TGCGCCAGCAGGGGGCAGGACTCTGGAAACACCATATATTTT

D gene: TRBD2
J gene: TRBJ2-3
clone size: NA
CDR3 length: 17
V gene: TRBV27
CDR3 protein: CASSWGLAGGSTDTQYF
CDR3 DNA: TGTGCCAGCAGTTGGGGACTAGCGGGAGGGTCGACAGATACGCAGTATTTT

D gene: NA
J gene: TRBJ2-7
clone size: NA
CDR3 length: 12
V gene: TRBV19
CDR3 protein: CATTSSFYEQYF
CDR3 DNA: TGTGCCACTACGTCTTCCTTCTACGAGCAGTACTTC